This entry is about one T cell receptor (beta chain). Profiling relied on immunoSEQ multiplex PCR, and the TCRdb table lists in-frame clones only, not all of them. The sample yields about 55,000 clones, 75% to 90% seen once. V was pared by 0 bases and J by 5 bases, with 14 bases between. Germline CDR1 and CDR2: SGHRS and YFSETQ. There are 15 residues in the CDR3. The data stem from a study of T cell changes during pregnancy in multiple sclerosis. The TCR sequence derives from a female donor with multiple sclerosis, enrolled in a pregnancy study. The sequencing here drew on CD4+ T cells from peripheral blood mononuclear cells, taken in the first trimester of pregnancy. The genes are TRBV5-1 and TRBJ1-2; D is undetermined. The CDR3 nucleotides are TGCGCCAGCAGCTTGGATTCTCTTACAGCATATGGCTACACCTTC. As protein: CASSLDSLTAYGYTF.